The 21 T cell receptor beta chains below all came from one sample that was sequenced in a study of STAT3 mutations in large granular lymphocyte leukemia. Broader study findings: Every T-cell large granular lymphocyte leukemia patient had at least one immunodominant TCR beta clonotype.

Repertoires were generated with immunoSEQ multiplex PCR, while TCRdb's copy carries only in-frame clones and drops some. The data hold about 20,000 clones, with about 92% observed a single time. Their recognized antigens are unknown. The source material was peripheral blood mononuclear cells. The receptors shown here come from a man in his 60s with T-cell large granular lymphocyte leukemia. Some clones in this sample may be carry-over from other donors' samples.

In regard to this clone: Sequence at one end of the junction differs from germline and may be a read error. V usage is TRBV18 and J usage is TRBJ1-1, with 8 bases that match TRBD1. This CDR3 has 12 residues. Per the germline V gene, CDR1 is KGHSH and CDR2 is LQKENI. This chain's CDR3 is CASSPSDRAGDF. Written as DNA, the CDR3 is TGTGCCAGCTCACCCTCGGACAGGGCGGGGGACTTT.

The V call is TRBV18, the J call TRBJ1-5, with 8 nucleotides matching TRBD1. The trim removed 4 bases at V and 6 bases at J, leaving 8 bases unmatched. The V gene's germline CDR1 is KGHSH and CDR2 LQKENI. This CDR3 contains 15 residues. The CDR3 region is CASSLGQGAPQPQHF. The CDR3 nucleotides read TGTGCCAGCTCACTTGGTCAGGGGGCACCTCAGCCCCAGCATTTT.

This chain connects TRBV7-2 to TRBJ2-3; D gene uncertain. V was trimmed by 4 bases and J by 3 bases, leaving 2 bases between them. Looked up from germline, CDR1 is SGHTA and CDR2 is FQGNSA. This CDR3 region has 11 residues. The CDR3 region is CASSWTDTQYF. The CDR3 DNA sequence: TGTGCCAGCAGCTGGACAGATACGCAGTATTTT.

This clone was seen more than once but under ten times. The J gene is TRBJ2-3, the V gene TRBV7-9; TRBD2 matches 7 bases. Per the germline V gene, CDR1 is SEHNR and CDR2 is FQNEAQ (reference sequence). The CDR3 extends over 14 amino acids. Trimming removed 4 bases from V and 4 bases from J; junction bases left unmatched: 5. The CDR3 bases are TGTGCCAGCAGCTCCAGGAGCGGGGCAGATACGCAGTATTTT. Translating gives CASSSRSGADTQYF.

The chain combines TRBV6-5 with TRBJ1-1; possible D gene TRBD1, 6 bases. Between the trimmed V and J ends, which lost 6 bases and 2 bases, there was a span of 13 bases. CDR3 length equals 14 residues. Germline CDR1 MNHEY, CDR2 SVGAGI. The CDR3 spells CASRPSGGNTEAFF. CDR3 in DNA: TGTGCCAGCAGGCCCTCGGGGGGCAACACTGAAGCTTTCTTT.

The chain employs TRBV7-2 and TRBJ1-2; D is uncertain. Germline CDR1 SGHTA, CDR2 FQGNSA. There are 13 residues in the CDR3. Trimming cost V 5 bases and J 1 base, with 8 bases left between them. The CDR3 DNA reads TGTGCCAGCAGCCGGACCGTTAACTATGGCTACACCTTC. Translation gives CASSRTVNYGYTF.

The gene calls are TRBV2 and TRBJ1-5; 10 nucleotides agree with TRBD1. CDR1 is SNHLY and CDR2 is FYNNEI in the germline V gene. The V gene end was trimmed by 4 bases and the J gene end by 2 bases; junction bases not matched to a gene: 2. The CDR3 runs 15 residues. The CDR3 protein is CASSGQGAGNQPQHF. The DNA for the CDR3 is TGTGCCAGCAGTGGACAGGGGGCTGGCAATCAGCCCCAGCATTTT.

The rearrangement links TRBV5-1 to TRBJ2-3; 9 bases are a match to TRBD2. Trimming at V came to 1 base and at J to 1 base, leaving 7 bases not matched to a gene. Germline V gene sequence: CDR1 SGHRS, CDR2 YFSETQ. The CDR3 loop spans 17 amino acids. The chain's CDR3 is CASSLQPSGIGTDTQYF. CDR3 DNA: TGCGCCAGCAGCTTGCAGCCTAGCGGGATTGGCACAGATACGCAGTATTTT.

The V and J genes are TRBV6-6 and TRBJ2-7; 12 nucleotides match TRBD2. V gave up 7 bases and J gave up 6 bases; unmatched junction bases: 13. Germline CDR1 is MNHNY and CDR2 is SVGAGI (reference sequence). The CDR3 extends over 16 amino acids. Here the CDR3 DNA reads TGTGCCAGCACCCAAGGGACTAGCGGGCCCGCCTTCGAGCAGTACTTC. This gives the protein CASTQGTSGPAFEQYF.

J is TRBJ2-3 and V is TRBV13; maybe TRBD2 (6 bases). The CDR3 covers 16 residues. Germline CDR1 reads PRHDT; CDR2 reads FYEKMQ (reference sequence). The V and J ends lost 0 bases and 1 base respectively, with 11 bases between them. The CDR3 reads CASSLGGGGGTDTQYF. The CDR3 nucleotides are TGTGCCAGCAGCTTAGGAGGCGGCGGGGGCACAGATACGCAGTATTTT.

The CDR3: CSVGGWQGHEKLFF. DNA for the CDR3: TGCAGCGTTGGGGGATGGCAGGGGCACGAAAAACTGTTTTTT. The chain recombines TRBV29-1 with TRBJ1-4; a possible D gene is TRBD1 (6 bases). CDR1 is SQVTM and CDR2 is ANQGSEA in the germline V gene. The CDR3 is made up of 14 amino acids. V was trimmed by 4 bases and J by 8 bases, leaving 17 bases between them.

The chain uses TRBV6-1 and TRBJ2-7; tentatively, D is TRBD2 (6 bases). This CDR3 spans 12 amino acids. Germline assignment: CDR1 MNHNS and CDR2 SASEGT. Trimming took off 0 bases at V and 9 bases at J, with 9 bases between the two ends. CDR3 nucleotide sequence: TGTGCCAGCAGTGAAGCGATGGAGGGGCAGTACTTC. It is translated as CASSEAMEGQYF.

The chain carries TRBV4-3 and TRBJ2-3; either TRBD1 or TRBD2 may supply D (6 bases each). This CDR3 is 16 amino acids long. Trimming removed 0 bases at V and 3 bases at J, with 13 bases between. The germline gives CDR1 LGHNA, CDR2 YSLEER. CDR3 residues: CASSQDGQGRTDTQYF. In DNA, the CDR3 is TGCGCCAGCAGCCAAGATGGGCAGGGGAGGACAGATACGCAGTATTTT.

The chain joins TRBV5-4 to TRBJ2-1; weak D call: TRBD2 (6 bases). Germline values: CDR1 SGHNT, CDR2 YYREEE (reference sequence). V was shortened by 2 bases and J by 0 bases, with 15 bases between the two germline ends. The length of the CDR3 is 17 residues. The CDR3 reads CASSLPLAPGSYNEQFF. CDR3 DNA sequence: TGTGCCAGCAGCTTACCCCTAGCGCCCGGCTCCTACAATGAGCAGTTCTTC.

J is TRBJ1-1 and V is TRBV5-1; 8 bases fit TRBD1. This CDR3 has 15 residues. CDR1 is SGHRS, CDR2 YFSETQ, per germline. V lost 5 bases and J lost 5; bases outside the gene matches: 11. In DNA, the CDR3 is TGCGCCAGCAGGGCAGCAGGGGGCAGAGATACTGAAGCTTTCTTT. Its protein is CASRAAGGRDTEAFF.

The genes are TRBV10-3 and TRBJ2-2; 11 nucleotides align to TRBD2. This CDR3 contains 18 residues. Germline V gene lookup returns CDR1 ENHRY and CDR2 SYGVKD. Germline trimming cut 6 bases from V and 2 bases from J; bases unmatched to any gene: 11. The DNA of the CDR3 is TGTGCCATCAGCCCAACCGGGACTAGCGGACCTAACACCGGGGAGCTGTTTTTT. Amino acid sequence: CAISPTGTSGPNTGELFF.

J is TRBJ2-3 and V is TRBV7-9, with 7 bases that match TRBD2. V gave up 1 base and J gave up 5 bases; unmatched junction bases: 3. The length of the CDR3 is 14 residues. The germline CDR1 and CDR2 sequences are SEHNR and FQNEAQ (reference sequence). CDR3 sequence reads: CASSLGGGRDTQYF. The CDR3 DNA is TGTGCCAGCAGCTTAGGAGGCGGGAGAGATACGCAGTATTTT.

The CDR3 coding sequence is TGTGCCAGCAGGGAACAGCTTTCTGGTGGCTACACCTTC. Translating gives CASREQLSGGYTF. This chain connects TRBV2 to TRBJ1-2, with D uncertain. The CDR3 is 13 amino acids. V was trimmed by 6 bases and J by 7 bases, leaving 15 bases between them. Germline CDR1 reads SNHLY; CDR2 reads FYNNEI.

The chain employs TRBV30 and TRBJ1-2; TRBD1 is a possible D gene (5 bases). This CDR3 region has 14 residues. Germline V lookup: CDR1 GTSNPN, CDR2 SVGIG (reference sequence). Trimming stripped 4 bases from V and 1 base from J, with 13 bases between. The CDR3 DNA follows: TGTGCCTGGACAATGACAGAGCTTAACTATGGCTACACCTTC. Translating it yields CAWTMTELNYGYTF. The whole variable domain, filled in from reference TRBV30 and TRBJ1-2, reads SQTIHQWPATLVQPVGSPLSLECTVEGTSNPNLYWYRQAAGRGLQLLFYSVGIGQISSEVPQNLSASRPQDRQFILSSKKLLLSDSGFYLCAWTMTELNYGYTFGSGTRLTVV.

The gene calls are TRBV5-4 and TRBJ2-2; the D gene is possibly TRBD1 (5 bases). The V end lost 0 bases, the J end lost 4 bases, and 13 bases lay between the germline ends. The CDR3 covers 16 residues. CDR1 SGHNT and CDR2 YYREEE come from the germline V gene (reference sequence). CDR3 amino acids: CASSLEGHYITGELFF. Written as DNA, the CDR3 is TGTGCCAGCAGCTTGGAGGGGCACTACATCACCGGGGAGCTGTTTTTT.

The chain uses TRBV5-1 and TRBJ2-1; 9 bases line up with TRBD2. J was trimmed by 10 bases and V by 3 bases; bases with no gene match: 14. The V gene's germline CDR1 is SGHRS and CDR2 YFSETQ. CDR3 length equals 16 residues. The CDR3: CASSSSSGRRIGEQFF. DNA of the CDR3: TGCGCCAGCAGCTCAAGCAGCGGGAGGCGAATCGGCGAGCAGTTCTTC.